This TCR beta chain was profiled in a study of cytomegalovirus exposure and HLA in healthy donors. Study-wide points: Among the CMV-associated chains, three were confirmed in vitro as specific for CMV antigens.

Profiled with immunoSEQ multiplex PCR; TCRdb holds only in-frame clones, not every one. Among roughly 58,000 clones listed, roughly 90% were seen once. The CDR3 runs to 16 residues. Germline V gives CDR1 MNHNY, CDR2 SVGAGI (reference sequence). Trimming removed 0 bases at V and 1 base at J, with 10 bases between. Of note for this clone: Its antigen remains unknown.

Material: PBMCs. V and J are TRBV6-6 and TRBJ1-5; no reliable D call. The source is a man aged 18 to 30 in good health and CMV-seronegative. DNA for the CDR3: TGTGCCAGCAGTTACTCGAGCCTCGAAAGCAATCAGCCCCAGCATTTT. Protein product: CASSYSSLESNQPQHF.